The 4 T cell receptor beta chains reported below all come from one sample, sequenced in a study of T cell repertoires in ileal Crohn's disease. Some clones are missing from TCRdb's copy, which holds only in-frame ones; the method was immunoSEQ multiplex PCR. Here the sample spans approximately 6,700 clones, approximately 92% being singletons. What was sequenced was ileal tissue. The receptors were sampled from an adult with Crohn's disease.

The chain uses TRBV7-2 and TRBJ2-1; D may be TRBD2 (5 bases). V lost 1 base and J 7 bases, leaving 11 bases between the germline ends. Per germline, CDR1 SGHTA and CDR2 FQGNSA. The CDR3 length is 14 residues. Here the CDR3 reads CASSLGSGWNEQFF. CDR3 DNA: TGTGCCAGCAGCTTAGGATCGGGGTGGAATGAGCAGTTCTTC.

The chain couples TRBV7-9 to TRBJ2-1; 7 positions match TRBD2. This CDR3 is 15 amino acids long. V shed 5 bases and J 4 bases; nucleotides not matched to a gene: 8. Per the germline V gene, CDR1 is SEHNR and CDR2 is FQNEAQ (reference sequence). This chain's CDR3 is CASSPGLVGYNEQFF. As DNA, the CDR3 is TGTGCCAGCAGCCCCGGACTAGTGGGGTACAATGAGCAGTTCTTC.

The rearrangement links TRBV7-2 to TRBJ1-2, with 8 positions matching TRBD1. The CDR3 runs 14 residues. The V segment lost 2 bases and the J segment 3 bases; nucleotides outside the gene matches: 2. Germline-derived CDR1 and CDR2 are SGHTA and FQGNSA. The CDR3 loop is CASSLQQGDYGYTF. CDR3 DNA: TGTGCCAGCAGCTTACAACAGGGGGACTATGGCTACACCTTC.

This sequence joins TRBV7-9 and TRBJ2-5; TRBD2 is a possible D gene (7 bases). Per the germline V gene, CDR1 is SEHNR and CDR2 is FQNEAQ (reference sequence). The CDR3 has 17 amino acids. Trimming took off 5 bases at V and 9 bases at J, with 28 bases between the two ends. The CDR3 region is CASSPWAWGGIRTAQYF. Here the CDR3 DNA reads TGTGCCAGCAGCCCGTGGGCCTGGGGGGGCATTAGGACGGCCCAGTACTTC.